Each of the 26 T cell receptor beta chains below was sequenced from the same sample in a study of OX40 agonist ivuxolimab in advanced cancers. Some clones are missing from TCRdb's copy, which holds only in-frame ones; the method was immunoSEQ multiplex PCR. The sample consists of 25,000 to 35,000 clones, 74% of them appearing once. The starting material was CD4+ or CD8+ T cells sorted from blood, obtained in a trial of the OX40 agonist ivuxolimab. The receptors derive from an adult with an advanced solid tumor such as melanoma, head and neck, liver or kidney cancer.

The chain combines TRBV7-2 with TRBJ1-4; 9 bases are shared with TRBD1. The junction had 4 bases not matched to a gene; V was cut back by 5 bases and J by 3 bases. In germline, CDR1 is SGHTA, CDR2 FQGNSA. The CDR3 covers 15 residues. The CDR3 loop is CASSNRGLANEKLFF. The DNA of the CDR3 is TGTGCCAGCAGCAACAGGGGGCTGGCTAATGAAAAACTGTTTTTT.

The V call is TRBV5-1, the J call TRBJ1-2, with D possibly matching TRBD1 (5 bases). Trimming took off 3 bases at V and 1 base at J, with 10 bases between the two ends. The CDR3 consists of 14 residues. Germline assignment: CDR1 SGHRS and CDR2 YFSETQ. CDR3 protein: CASSSLTDNYGYTF. Here the CDR3 DNA reads TGCGCCAGCAGCTCATTGACAGATAACTATGGCTACACCTTC.

This clone was seen a handful of times. This chain links TRBV30 with TRBJ1-1; TRBD1 might be the D (5 bases). From germline, CDR1 is GTSNPN and CDR2 SVGIG (reference sequence). Between the trimmed V and J ends, which lost 1 base and 5 bases, there was a span of 8 bases. CDR3 length: 12 residues. The CDR3 spells CAWSAGGTEAFF. DNA of the CDR3: TGTGCCTGGAGTGCTGGGGGTACTGAAGCTTTCTTT.

The chain links TRBV18 to TRBJ2-7; the D call may be TRBD1 or TRBD2 (5 bases each). CDR3 length: 15 residues. Looked up from germline, CDR1 is KGHSH and CDR2 is LQKENI. V was shortened by 3 bases and J by 6 bases, with 18 bases between the two germline ends. This CDR3 is CASSPQGVGDGEQYV. CDR3 DNA: TGTGCCAGCTCACCCCAAGGAGTTGGGGACGGCGAGCAGTACGTC.

The CDR3 coding sequence is TGTGCCTGGAGTAGGGGACTAGCGGACACCGGGGAGCTGTTTTTT. Protein sequence: CAWSRGLADTGELFF. This chain uses TRBV30 with TRBJ2-2, with 11 nucleotides matching TRBD2. J was trimmed by 3 bases and V by 2 bases; bases with no gene match: 2. This CDR3 spans 15 amino acids. CDR1 and CDR2 from the germline V gene are GTSNPN and SVGIG (reference sequence).

This chain connects TRBV21-1 to TRBJ1-1. TRBV21-1 is described as a pseudogene. The CDR3 length is 14 residues. The CDR3 nucleotides read TGTGCCCGCCCCCGAGTTCCTGAGGTTGTTGAAGCTTTCTTT. It codes for CARPRVPEVVEAFF.

In DNA, the CDR3 is TGTGCCAGCAGCACAAGACAGGGAACAGATACGCAGTATTTT. It specifies CASSTRQGTDTQYF. This chain connects TRBV7-3 to TRBJ2-3; 7 positions agree with TRBD1. CDR1 SGHTA and CDR2 FQGTGA come from the germline V gene. V shed 5 bases, J shed 3 bases, and the junction held 5 bases outside the gene matches. This CDR3 has 14 amino acids. The full variable domain, its missing parts supplied by reference TRBV7-3 and TRBJ2-3, is GAGVSQTPSNKVTEKGKYVELRCDPISGHTALYWYRQSLGQGPEFLIYFQGTGAADDSGLPNDRFFAVRPEGSVSTLKIQRTERGDSAVYLCASSTRQGTDTQYFGPGTRLTVL.

As concerns this clone: At the DNA level, this CDR3 is encoded by other sequences in the same sample as well. V and J are TRBV11-2 and TRBJ1-2; D remains ambiguous. Trimming took 0 bases from V and 2 from J, leaving 7 bases between them. Per the germline V gene, CDR1 is SGHAT and CDR2 is FQNNGV. The CDR3 contains 14 residues. CDR3 nucleotide sequence: TGTGCCAGCAGCTTAGACCTACTCAACTATGGCTACACCTTC. Translating it yields CASSLDLLNYGYTF.

CDR3 sequence reads: CASSGDRAFGYTF. As DNA, the CDR3 is TGTGCCAGCTCGGGGGACAGGGCTTTTGGCTACACCTTC. The chain combines TRBV18 with TRBJ1-2; the match to TRBD1 covers 9 bases. Trimming removed 6 bases from V and 7 bases from J; junction bases left unmatched: 6. In germline, CDR1 is KGHSH, CDR2 LQKENI. The CDR3 is 13 amino acids. Full variable domain (remainder filled in from reference TRBV18 and TRBJ1-2): NAGVMQNPRHLVRRRGQEARLRCSPMKGHSHVYWYRQLPEEGLKFMVYLQKENIIDESGMPKERFSAEFPKEGPSILRIQQVVRGDSAAYFCASSGDRAFGYTFGSGTRLTVV.

The genes are TRBV30 and TRBJ1-5, with 7 bases that match TRBD1. Trimming removed 1 base from V and 7 bases from J; junction bases left unmatched: 13. From germline, CDR1 is GTSNPN and CDR2 SVGIG (reference sequence). The CDR3 covers 16 residues. The CDR3 sequence is CAWSEGFEGGWQPQHF. The CDR3 DNA is TGTGCCTGGAGTGAAGGATTTGAAGGGGGCTGGCAGCCCCAGCATTTT.

A single count supports this clone. The gene calls are TRBV5-5 and TRBJ2-5; D perhaps matches TRBD2 (5 bases). Germline CDR1 and CDR2: SGHKS and YYEKEE (reference sequence). The length of the CDR3 is 14 residues. With 4 bases removed from V and 2 bases from J, the gap between germline ends came to 12 bases. This CDR3 reads CASSPRRTQETQYF. The CDR3 bases are TGTGCCAGCAGCCCCCGACGGACTCAAGAGACCCAGTACTTC.

J is TRBJ2-2 and V is TRBV4-1, with a possible D match to TRBD1 (6 bases). The ends were cut back, 6 bases at V and 7 bases at J, with 18 bases in the middle. Germline assignment: CDR1 MGHRA and CDR2 YSYEKL. The length of the CDR3 is 15 residues. In DNA form, the CDR3 reads TGCGCCAGCAGTCCTGACAGGAATTATGGCGGGGAGCTGTTTTTT. Its translation: CASSPDRNYGGELFF.

The V and J genes are TRBV12-5 and TRBJ1-4, with D uncertain. The V end lost 1 base, the J end lost 10 bases, and 10 bases lay between the germline ends. The CDR3 runs to 13 residues. CDR1 is LGHNT, CDR2 FRNRAP, per germline. The CDR3 region is CASGLDLFGKLFF. CDR3 in DNA: TGTGCTAGTGGTTTGGACTTATTTGGAAAACTGTTTTTT.

The chain combines TRBV7-9 with TRBJ1-5; 11 bases match TRBD1. Germline assignment: CDR1 SEHNR and CDR2 FQNEAQ (reference sequence). The ends lost 2 bases at V and 2 bases at J; junction bases unmatched: 5. This CDR3 is built from 17 residues. In DNA, the CDR3 is TGTGCCAGCAGCTTATGGACAGGGGGCGTTGGCAATCAGCCCCAGCATTTT. Amino acid sequence: CASSLWTGGVGNQPQHF.

The genes are TRBV7-8 and TRBJ1-2; tentative D call: TRBD1 (6 bases). Germline CDR1 reads SGHVS; CDR2 reads FQNEAQ. This CDR3 contains 14 residues. Trimming took 5 bases from V and 4 from J, leaving 14 bases between them. Written as DNA, the CDR3 is TGTGCCAGCAGCACAAACAGGGAAAGCTATGGCTACACCTTC. This gives the protein CASSTNRESYGYTF.

The chain combines TRBV5-1 with TRBJ2-5, with D maybe TRBD2 (5 bases). Germline assignment: CDR1 SGHRS and CDR2 YFSETQ. The CDR3 is 14 amino acids. V shed 4 bases and J shed 1 base, with 11 bases lying between them. In DNA, the CDR3 is TGCGCCAGCAGCCGGCGAGGGATCCAAGAGACCCAGTACTTC. Its protein is CASSRRGIQETQYF.

CDR3 nucleotides: TGTGCCAGCAGTTCGCCGGGAGAAAACACTGAAGCTTTCTTT. As protein: CASSSPGENTEAFF. The chain combines TRBV6-5 with TRBJ1-1, with unresolved D. CDR1 and CDR2 from the germline V gene are MNHEY and SVGAGI. V shed 4 bases and J shed 2 bases, with 11 bases lying between them. The CDR3 runs to 14 residues.

The chain couples TRBV4-2 to TRBJ2-5, with 13 bases matching TRBD2. The germline gives CDR1 LGHNA, CDR2 YNFKEQ. CDR3 size: 15 residues. V lost 5 bases and J lost 5; bases outside the gene matches: 5. CDR3 loop: CASSSGLAGAETQYF. The CDR3 DNA is TGTGCCAGCAGCTCAGGACTAGCGGGGGCGGAGACCCAGTACTTC.

The rearrangement joins TRBV5-1 to TRBJ2-2, with 8 bases lining up with TRBD1. J gave up 1 base and V 3 bases, and 2 bases lay outside the gene matches. CDR1 is SGHRS and CDR2 is YFSETQ in the germline V gene. CDR3 length: 15 residues. DNA for the CDR3: TGCGCCAGCAGCTCCGGGACAGGGAACACCGGGGAGCTGTTTTTT. Its protein is CASSSGTGNTGELFF.

The chain uses TRBV10-1 and TRBJ2-3; D perhaps matches TRBD2 (6 bases). V gave up 3 bases and J gave up 4 bases, with 17 bases separating them. The CDR3 runs to 16 residues. From germline, CDR1 is WNHNN and CDR2 SYGVQD (reference sequence). DNA for the CDR3: TGCGCCAGCAGTGACCGCCGGAGGGGAGGCGCAGATACGCAGTATTTT. Protein: CASSDRRRGGADTQYF.

The V call is TRBV30, the J call TRBJ1-5, with TRBD1 matching 7 bases. This CDR3 contains 17 residues. V shed 1 base and J 6 bases; nucleotides not matched to a gene: 15. The germline V gene has CDR1 GTSNPN and CDR2 SVGIG (reference sequence). CDR3 sequence: CAWSAHQKTGPVQPQHF. As DNA, the CDR3 is TGTGCCTGGAGTGCCCATCAAAAGACAGGGCCAGTTCAGCCCCAGCATTTT.

The gene calls are TRBV19 and TRBJ2-3; 8 bases are a match to TRBD1. The germline V gene has CDR1 LNHDA and CDR2 SQIVND (reference sequence). CDR3 size: 15 residues. V lost 3 bases and J lost 5; bases outside the gene matches: 7. As DNA, the CDR3 is TGTGCCAGTAGTATCGGACAGGGCGGTAGAGATACGCAGTATTTT. Translating it yields CASSIGQGGRDTQYF.

The chain uses TRBV18 and TRBJ1-2; 9 bases are a match to TRBD1. In germline, CDR1 is KGHSH, CDR2 LQKENI. This CDR3 region has 15 residues. Unmatched junction bases numbered 3, after V lost 3 bases and J lost 1 base. The chain's CDR3 is CASSPPDRGNYGYTF. The DNA for the CDR3 is TGTGCCAGCTCACCCCCGGACAGGGGTAACTATGGCTACACCTTC.

V gene TRBV19 combines with J gene TRBJ1-2; D might be TRBD1 (5 bases). The CDR3 runs to 14 residues. The germline gives CDR1 LNHDA, CDR2 SQIVND (reference sequence). V lost 3 bases and J lost 3, with 11 bases in between. The CDR3: CASSIGGRYYGYTF. In DNA form, the CDR3 reads TGTGCCAGTAGTATCGGGGGACGTTACTATGGCTACACCTTC.

The gene calls are TRBV5-8 and TRBJ2-2, with D possibly matching TRBD2 (6 bases). Germline V CDR1 and CDR2: SGHTS, YDEGEE. V was trimmed by 3 bases and J by 3 bases, leaving 9 bases between them. The CDR3 consists of 14 residues. The CDR3 DNA sequence: TGTGCCAGCAGCTCTGGGGGGTACACCGGGGAGCTGTTTTTT. Protein product: CASSSGGYTGELFF.

The chain carries TRBV11-2 and TRBJ2-5, with D possibly being TRBD2 (6 bases). Germline V gene data show CDR1 as SGHAT and CDR2 as FQNNGV. The ends were cut back, 3 bases at V and 5 bases at J, with 16 bases in the middle. The CDR3 runs 15 residues. Here the CDR3 DNA reads TGTGCCAGCAGCTTTGGGACTTCTCGCCGTGAGACCCAGTACTTC. This translates into CASSFGTSRRETQYF.